These T cell receptor beta chains were read from a single sample in a study of blood T cell repertoires in COVID-19. TCRdb's table, derived via immunoSEQ multiplex PCR, lists solely in-frame clones and lacks some. The data show 120,000 to 150,000 clones, around 90% seen once. Sequencing was done on a sample of PBMCs or T cells enriched from blood (not recorded which). The source is a woman between 35 and 50 years old who had been exposed to COVID-19. Each CDR3 is given with its conserved first and last residue. The order of the fields is clone size, V gene, D gene, J gene, CDR3 protein, CDR3 DNA. D genes are given only for firm matches. Size values are once, few and many counts, or a class for expanded clones, and some rows have none.

once	TRBV7-8	TRBD1	TRBJ2-1	CASSPGTAYNEQFF	TGTGCCAGCAGCCCCGGGACAGCCTACAATGAGCAGTTCTTC
-	TRBV7-2	-	TRBJ2-3	CASSSLNTQYF	TGTGCCAGCAGCTCCCTAAATACGCAGTATTTT
-	TRBV5-4	-	TRBJ1-2	CASSFGNNYGYTF	TGTGCCAGCAGCTTCGGGAATAACTATGGCTACACCTTC
-	TRBV7-2	-	TRBJ2-1	CASSFGRNEQFF	TGTGCCAGCAGCTTCGGCAGGAATGAGCAGTTCTTC
-	TRBV28	TRBD1	TRBJ1-5	CASSLQGQGLYSNQPQHF	TGTGCCAGCAGTCTTCAGGGACAGGGACTTTATAGCAATCAGCCCCAGCATTTT
-	TRBV19	-	TRBJ2-7	CASRGRTYEQYF	TGTGCCAGTAGGGGGCGTACCTACGAGCAGTACTTC
-	TRBV3-1/TRBV3-2	-	TRBJ2-5	CASSDYSKETQYF	TGTGCCAGCAGCGATTACTCCAAAGAGACCCAGTACTTC
once	TRBV19	TRBD2	TRBJ2-3	CASSIGLGGLAARGTDTQYF	TGTGCCAGTAGTATTGGATTGGGGGGACTAGCGGCGCGCGGCACAGATACGCAGTATTTT
few	TRBV14	-	TRBJ1-4	CASAGTYGGLFF	TGTGCCAGTGCCGGGACTTACGGCGGACTGTTTTTT
few	TRBV14	TRBD2	TRBJ2-7	CASSRGGWYEQYF	TGTGCCAGCAGCCGGGGGGGTTGGTACGAGCAGTACTTC
-	TRBV7-9	TRBD2	TRBJ2-1	CASSSPGTSVYNEQFF	TGTGCCAGCAGCTCCCCCGGGACTAGCGTCTACAATGAGCAGTTCTTC
-	TRBV29-1	TRBD1	TRBJ1-1	CSVRTGWGTEAFF	TGCAGCGTTAGGACAGGGTGGGGAACTGAAGCTTTCTTT
-	TRBV15	-	TRBJ2-2	CATSRFIGELFF	TGTGCCACCAGCAGATTTATCGGGGAGCTGTTTTTT
-	TRBV29-1	TRBD2	TRBJ2-2	CSVGRLAGNTGELFF	TGCAGCGTTGGTAGACTAGCGGGGAACACCGGGGAGCTGTTTTTT
-	TRBV12-3/TRBV12-4	-	TRBJ1-1	CASSLQENTEAFF	TGTGCCAGCAGTTTACAGGAGAACACTGAAGCTTTCTTT
-	TRBV29-1	TRBD2	TRBJ2-3	CSAAGGPADTQYF	TGCAGCGCCGCGGGAGGGCCGGCGGATACGCAGTATTTT
-	TRBV12-2	-	TRBJ2-7	CASRPLRSTGNTYEQYF	TGTGCAAGTCGCCCGCTTAGGTCTACGGGAAACACCTACGAGCAGTACTTC
-	TRBV21-1	-	TRBJ2-7	CASSRKLAGGYEQYF	TGTGCCAGCAGCAGAAAACTAGCGGGAGGGTACGAGCAGTACTTC
-	TRBV4-1	-	TRBJ2-7	CASSPKKGKSYEQYF	TGCGCCAGCAGCCCTAAGAAGGGGAAGTCCTACGAGCAGTACTTC
-	TRBV5-6	TRBD1	TRBJ1-3	CASSKGQGARGNTIYF	TGTGCCAGCAGCAAAGGACAGGGGGCGCGTGGAAACACCATATATTTT
-	TRBV5-1	-	TRBJ2-3	CASSLAQGHTDTQYF	TGCGCCAGCAGCTTGGCACAGGGCCACACAGATACGCAGTATTTT
once	TRBV6-5	-	TRBJ1-2	CASSQRQESDSGYTF	TGTGCCAGCAGTCAAAGACAGGAATCCGACTCTGGCTACACCTTC
-	TRBV25-1	-	TRBJ1-1	CASSESHKGTEAFF	TGTGCCAGCAGTGAGTCCCACAAGGGGACTGAAGCTTTCTTT
-	TRBV7-2	-	TRBJ1-5	CASSPGGTRNQPQHF	TGTGCCAGCAGCCCGGGAGGGACACGCAATCAGCCCCAGCATTTT
-	TRBV4-1	-	TRBJ2-3	CASSQDKGGVNTDTQYF	TGCGCCAGCAGCCAAGATAAGGGCGGGGTAAACACAGATACGCAGTATTTT
-	TRBV27	-	TRBJ2-7	CASSLSPGQGYYEQYF	TGTGCCAGCAGTTTATCGCCCGGGCAGGGATACTACGAGCAGTACTTC
-	TRBV5-4	TRBD2	TRBJ2-5	CASSLGVLAGGQETQYF	TGTGCCAGCAGCTTGGGGGTATTAGCGGGGGGACAAGAGACCCAGTACTTC
once	TRBV15	-	TRBJ1-6	CATSSEGGSLHF	TGTGCCACCAGCAGTGAAGGGGGATCCCTCCACTTT
-	TRBV6-5	-	TRBJ2-6	CASIRGNGANVLTF	TGTGCCAGCATACGAGGGAACGGGGCCAACGTCCTGACTTTC
-	TRBV2	-	TRBJ2-1	CASSEARVYNEQFF	TGTGCCAGCAGTGAGGCCAGGGTGTACAATGAGCAGTTCTTC
few	TRBV27	-	TRBJ1-5	CASSFGLDNQPQHF	TGTGCCAGCAGTTTCGGCCTAGACAATCAGCCCCAGCATTTT
-	TRBV27	-	TRBJ1-4	CASSDPQHSKIMRKLFF	TGTGCCAGCAGTGATCCTCAACACAGCAAGATAATGAGAAAACTGTTTTTT
-	TRBV7-9	TRBD2	TRBJ2-1	CASSLLGTSGRSSYNEQFF	TGTGCCAGCAGCTTACTTGGGACTAGCGGGAGGAGCTCCTACAATGAGCAGTTCTTC
-	TRBV5-6	TRBD2	TRBJ2-7	CASSSPGREDEQYF	TGTGCCAGCAGCTCCCCAGGGAGGGAGGACGAGCAGTACTTC
-	TRBV18	-	TRBJ1-4	CASSPRQAGEKLFF	TGTGCCAGCTCACCTCGACAGGCAGGGGAAAAACTGTTTTTT
-	TRBV28	-	TRBJ1-2	CASSLGFRSYGYTF	TGTGCCAGCAGTTTAGGGTTCCGGAGCTATGGCTACACCTTC
-	TRBV3-1/TRBV3-2	TRBD1	TRBJ1-2	CASSFYRTGGGFGYTF	TGTGCCAGCAGCTTTTATCGGACAGGGGGAGGTTTTGGCTACACCTTC
-	TRBV18	-	TRBJ2-7	CASSPPAGSNEQYF	TGTGCCAGCTCACCACCGGCAGGATCGAACGAGCAGTACTTC
few	TRBV19	TRBD1	TRBJ1-5	CASSPQGVSNQPQHF	TGTGCCAGTAGCCCACAGGGGGTCAGCAATCAGCCCCAGCATTTT
-	TRBV7-9	TRBD1	TRBJ2-7	CASSLRDRDLYEQYF	TGTGCCAGCAGCCTCCGGGACAGGGACCTCTACGAGCAGTACTTC
few	TRBV28	TRBD2	TRBJ2-7	CASRTGLATYEQYF	TGTGCCAGCAGAACGGGACTAGCGACCTACGAGCAGTACTTC